This TCR beta chain was profiled in a study of T cell responses to AZD1222 COVID-19 vaccine. Study context: Second-dose intervals near 4 or 12 weeks were combined. Overall study findings and caveats: Samples come after the peak T cell response, not at day 14.

Measured with immunoSEQ multiplex PCR; TCRdb has only the in-frame clones, and not every one. Of about 99,000 clones listed, just over 90% are singletons. Germline loops: CDR1 MDHEN, CDR2 SYDVKM. The CDR3 is 13 amino acids. The ends were cut back, 7 bases at V and 1 base at J, with 8 bases in the middle. As regards this clone: Its antigen is unidentified.

The sequence was obtained from an adult in good health. The rearrangement joins TRBV28 to TRBJ1-5; D remains unclear. Sequenced here: peripheral blood, sampled on day 0 of AZD1222 vaccination. The CDR3 is CASTVESNQPQHF. The CDR3 coding sequence is TGTGCCAGCACCGTTGAGAGCAATCAGCCCCAGCATTTT.